The 27 T cell receptor beta chains below come from one sample, sequenced in a study of long-term antiretroviral therapy in people with HIV (dated by TCRdb to the early 2020s). The immunoSEQ hsTCRB v3.0 assay was used at survey level resolution to sequence the TRB variable region. TCRdb obtained this table from immuneACCESS and retained in-frame rearrangements with V and J assigned. These tables miss some clones; where compared with another copy, unresolved V genes account for less than half of the shortfall, and the remainder is unexplained. Here the sample has 25,000 to 30,000 clones; approximately 91% occur a single time. The ten largest account for around 4.2% of the sample. The material was unsorted PBMCs, obtained 3.1 years after starting antiretroviral therapy. These receptors were obtained from a man aged 18 to 30 with HIV.

This chain links TRBV19 with TRBJ2-7, with D possibly being TRBD1 (5 bases). This CDR3 has 15 amino acids. CDR1 is LNHDA and CDR2 is SQIVND in the germline V gene (reference sequence). V lost 3 bases, J lost 2 bases, and 14 bases lay in between. CDR3 coding DNA: TGTGCCAGTAGTATCGGAGACAGAGTTACCTACGAGCAGTACTTC. This gives the protein CASSIGDRVTYEQYF.

The chain is built from TRBV30 and TRBJ2-5, with D perhaps matching TRBD1 (5 bases). CDR1 and CDR2 from the germline V gene are GTSNPN and SVGIG (reference sequence). Trimming took 2 bases from V and 5 from J, leaving 21 bases between them. This CDR3 has 16 amino acids. DNA for the CDR3: TGTGCCTGGAGTCCGCTCCGGAAGGGGCTAGGGGAGACCCAGTACTTC. It encodes CAWSPLRKGLGETQYF.

The chain couples TRBV30 to TRBJ2-3; TRBD1 is a possible D gene (6 bases). The germline V and J ends were trimmed by 3 bases and 0 bases, with 16 bases remaining between them. Germline V gene sequence: CDR1 GTSNPN, CDR2 SVGIG (reference sequence). The CDR3 contains 16 residues. CDR3 in DNA: TGTGCCTGGAGCACGGACAGACCCGAGAGCACAGATACGCAGTATTTT. Its protein product is CAWSTDRPESTDTQYF.

This clone was detected only once. V and J are TRBV7-9 and TRBJ2-2; 14 bases map to TRBD2. The CDR3 is 18 residues long. J was trimmed by 4 bases and V by 6 bases; bases with no gene match: 10. The germline V gene encodes CDR1 SEHNR and CDR2 FQNEAQ (reference sequence). The CDR3 protein is CASSWTSGRSSSTGELFF. CDR3 DNA sequence: TGTGCCAGCAGTTGGACTAGCGGGAGGAGTTCTAGCACCGGGGAGCTGTTTTTT.

J is TRBJ2-1 and V is TRBV27; 9 bases are a match to TRBD1. The CDR3 contains 16 residues. V was clipped by 3 bases and J by 5 bases; unmatched bases: 8. The germline CDR1 and CDR2 sequences are MNHEY and SMNVEV (reference sequence). CDR3 sequence reads: CASSFYAGQGDNEQFF. DNA for the CDR3: TGTGCCAGCAGTTTCTACGCGGGACAGGGAGACAATGAGCAGTTCTTC.

The chain has TRBV13 and TRBJ2-7, with D perhaps matching TRBD1 (5 bases). V lost 5 bases and J 1 base, leaving 15 bases between the germline ends. The CDR3 loop spans 15 amino acids. CDR1 is PRHDT, CDR2 FYEKMQ, per germline (reference sequence). The DNA of the CDR3 is TGTGCCAGCAGCCAGTCAGCAGGGCTTTCCTACGAGCAGTACTTC. This gives the protein CASSQSAGLSYEQYF.

The J gene is TRBJ1-2, the V gene TRBV29-1; TRBD1 matches 10 bases. CDR1 SQVTM and CDR2 ANQGSEA come from the germline V gene. Trimming removed 6 bases from V and 6 bases from J; junction bases left unmatched: 1. This CDR3 has 11 residues. The CDR3 protein is CSVDRGDGYTF. DNA of the CDR3: TGCAGCGTGGACAGGGGGGATGGCTACACCTTC.

This chain connects TRBV20-1 to TRBJ2-5; the D is unclear. Deletions cut 6 bases from V and 1 base from J, with 6 bases between. The CDR3 sequence is 11 residues long. Germline CDR1 and CDR2: DFQATT and SNEGSKA (reference sequence). This CDR3 reads CSALSQETQYF. The CDR3 nucleotides are TGCAGTGCCCTGAGCCAAGAGACCCAGTACTTC.

The gene calls are TRBV7-6 and TRBJ2-1, with 13 nucleotides matching TRBD2. CDR1 is SGHVS, CDR2 FNYEAQ, per germline. The V gene end was trimmed by 4 bases and the J gene end by 9 bases; junction bases not matched to a gene: 9. The CDR3 loop spans 16 amino acids. The CDR3 spells CASSSLTSGGAGEQFF. The DNA for the CDR3 is TGTGCCAGCAGCTCCCTAACTAGCGGGGGGGCTGGTGAGCAGTTCTTC.

This chain links TRBV10-3 with TRBJ2-1; D not certain. Germline-derived CDR1 and CDR2 are ENHRY and SYGVKD. V was cut by 2 bases and J by 9 bases, with 14 bases left in between. The CDR3 runs 14 residues. As DNA, the CDR3 is TGTGCCATCAGTGAGAGGGCGGAGTCTAGTGAGCAGTTCTTC. Translated, it gives CAISERAESSEQFF.

This clone was found a few times. The V gene is TRBV5-6, the J gene TRBJ1-1; no reliable D call. Trimming stripped 6 bases from V and 5 bases from J, with 11 bases between. This CDR3 comprises 12 residues. Germline V gene sequence: CDR1 SGHDT, CDR2 YYEEEE. The CDR3 sequence is CASTSVGTEAFF. CDR3 nucleotide sequence: TGTGCCAGCACCTCGGTGGGAACTGAAGCTTTCTTT.

This chain links TRBV19 with TRBJ2-1, with TRBD2 identical over 9 bases. The CDR3 consists of 16 residues. V lost 4 bases to trimming and J lost 0 bases; unmatched junction nucleotides: 4. Per the germline V gene, CDR1 is LNHDA and CDR2 is SQIVND (reference sequence). For the CDR3, the DNA is TGTGCCAGTAGTACGGGCGGGGGGGTCTCCTACAATGAGCAGTTCTTC. Its translation: CASSTGGGVSYNEQFF.

This clone was recorded only once. CDR3 region: CASSVGFNYGYTF. The DNA of the CDR3 is TGTGCCAGCAGCGTAGGCTTTAACTATGGCTACACCTTC. This rearrangement joins TRBV9 to TRBJ1-2; D gene ambiguous. Per the germline V gene, CDR1 is SGDLS and CDR2 is YYNGEE. The V and J ends lost 0 bases and 1 base respectively, with 4 bases between them. This CDR3 has 13 residues.

The chain has TRBV7-6 and TRBJ2-5; D is possibly TRBD1 or TRBD2 (5 bases each). Germline CDR1 reads SGHVS; CDR2 reads FNYEAQ. The CDR3 loop spans 15 amino acids. The V and J ends lost 4 bases and 1 base respectively, with 13 bases between them. The CDR3 nucleotides are TGTGCCAGCAGCTACCGTCGGGGCCCCCAAGAGACCCAGTACTTC. It encodes CASSYRRGPQETQYF.

The V gene is TRBV4-3, the J gene TRBJ1-6; no firm D call. Germline lookup yields CDR1 LGHNA and CDR2 YSLEER. CDR3 length: 12 amino acids. Trimming shortened V by 9 bases and J by 7 bases, and 10 bases separated the two germline ends. The CDR3 region is CASGRLNSPLHF. The CDR3 DNA sequence: TGCGCCAGTGGACGGCTGAATTCACCCCTCCACTTT.

CDR3 sequence reads: CASSSQGGLFF. The CDR3 DNA is TGTGCCAGCAGCTCCCAGGGAGGACTGTTTTTT. The chain links TRBV7-9 to TRBJ1-4, with a possible D match to TRBD1 (5 bases). The CDR3 runs to 11 residues. The germline V gene encodes CDR1 SEHNR and CDR2 FQNEAQ (reference sequence). Trimming took off 4 bases at V and 13 bases at J, with 10 bases between the two ends.

The genes are TRBV30 and TRBJ1-1; 8 nucleotides align to TRBD1. The CDR3 is 13 residues long. Germline V gives CDR1 GTSNPN, CDR2 SVGIG (reference sequence). The V gene end was trimmed by 4 bases and the J gene end by 4 bases; junction bases not matched to a gene: 5. The CDR3 coding sequence is TGTGCCTGGAACAGGGGGTCGGGCACTGAAGCTTTCTTT. Protein sequence: CAWNRGSGTEAFF.

The chain uses TRBV6-6 and TRBJ1-4, with a tentative D call TRBD1 (5 bases). Germline loops: CDR1 MNHNY, CDR2 SVGAGI (reference sequence). The CDR3 extends over 16 amino acids. Trimming pared 0 bases from V and 4 bases from J, leaving 12 bases between. The chain's CDR3 is CASSYSDSQGNEKLFF. CDR3 coding DNA: TGTGCCAGCAGTTACTCCGACTCCCAGGGTAATGAAAAACTGTTTTTT.

CDR3 sequence (DNA): TGTGCCATCAGTGATGCGCCGGGACAGGGTCAGCCCCAGCATTTT. Translated: CAISDAPGQGQPQHF. The J gene is TRBJ1-5, the V gene TRBV10-3, with 9 nucleotides matching TRBD1. CDR1 and CDR2 from the germline V gene are ENHRY and SYGVKD. CDR3 length equals 15 residues. V lost 3 bases, J lost 6 bases, and 6 bases stayed unmatched.

This chain connects TRBV14 to TRBJ1-4; D possibly corresponds to TRBD1 (6 bases). The CDR3 has 15 amino acids. Germline V CDR1 and CDR2: SGHDN, FVKESK. Trimming left V 2 bases short and J 9 bases short, with 16 bases between. The CDR3 nucleotides are TGTGCCAGCAGCCAAAACTCAGGGGATGCGAAAAAACTGTTTTTT. Its translation is CASSQNSGDAKKLFF. The variable domain in full, with the rest retrieved from reference TRBV14 and TRBJ1-4, is EAGVTQFPSHSVIEKGQTVTLRCDPISGHDNLYWYRRVMGKEIKFLLHFVKESKQDESGMPNNRFLAERTGGTYSTLKVQPAELEDSGVYFCASSQNSGDAKKLFFGSGTQLSVL.

The J gene is TRBJ1-1, the V gene TRBV6-5, with D perhaps TRBD1 (5 bases). This CDR3 has 15 residues. CDR1 MNHEY and CDR2 SVGAGI come from the germline V gene. With 6 bases removed from V and 7 bases from J, the gap between germline ends came to 21 bases. In nucleotides, the CDR3 is TGTGCCAGCAGAAATCCCCAAGGGACTTATATTGAAGCTTTCTTT. It encodes CASRNPQGTYIEAFF.

The V call is TRBV7-3, the J call TRBJ1-2; no clear D. Germline values: CDR1 SGHTA, CDR2 FQGTGA. The ends were cut back, 2 bases at V and 4 bases at J, with 8 bases in the middle. This CDR3 comprises 13 residues. CDR3 nucleotides: TGTGCCAGCAGCTTATCAAGTGGCTATGGCTACACCTTC. It translates to CASSLSSGYGYTF.

The CDR3 here is CASSTLAGGGEKLFF. The CDR3 nucleotides are TGTGCCAGTAGTACATTAGCAGGGGGAGGAGAAAAACTGTTTTTT. The chain joins TRBV19 to TRBJ1-4, with TRBD1 matching over 7 bases. The V gene end was trimmed by 4 bases and the J gene end by 8 bases; junction bases not matched to a gene: 10. The CDR3 has 15 amino acids. Germline V gene lookup returns CDR1 LNHDA and CDR2 SQIVND (reference sequence).

This sequence joins TRBV29-1 and TRBJ2-1, with D perhaps TRBD2 (5 bases). V gave up 4 bases and J gave up 8 bases, with 9 bases separating them. Germline-derived CDR1 and CDR2 are SQVTM and ANQGSEA. The CDR3 has 11 amino acids. CDR3: CSVVHGDEQFF. In DNA, the CDR3 is TGCAGCGTTGTCCACGGGGATGAGCAGTTCTTC.

The chain carries TRBV7-2 and TRBJ1-1; D call uncertain. Germline values: CDR1 SGHTA, CDR2 FQGNSA. The CDR3 is made up of 12 amino acids. Trimming left V 1 base short and J 5 bases short, with 5 bases between. The CDR3 is CASSLGVTEAFF. CDR3 in DNA: TGTGCCAGCAGCTTAGGGGTAACTGAAGCTTTCTTT.

This clone appeared a single time. The CDR3 sequence: CASSEKGPSTDTQYF. For the CDR3, the DNA is TGTGCCAGCAGTGAAAAGGGACCGAGCACAGATACGCAGTATTTT. The chain couples TRBV2 to TRBJ2-3, with D perhaps being TRBD1 or TRBD2 (5 bases each). The CDR3 contains 15 residues. Germline loops: CDR1 SNHLY, CDR2 FYNNEI. Between the trimmed V and J ends, which lost 2 bases and 0 bases, there was a span of 9 bases.

The gene calls are TRBV6-5 and TRBJ1-2; 9 nucleotides match TRBD1. The J segment lost 8 bases and the V segment lost 5 bases, leaving 6 bases of the junction unmatched. The germline V gene has CDR1 MNHEY and CDR2 SVGAGI. This CDR3 has 13 amino acids. CDR3 in DNA: TGTGCCAGCAGTCCCACAGGGGGCAGGGGCTACACCTTC. It yields the protein CASSPTGGRGYTF.